Listed below are T cell receptor beta chains from one sample, sequenced in a study of blood T cell repertoires in COVID-19. Using immunoSEQ multiplex PCR, the repertoire was profiled, and TCRdb retains in-frame clones only, with some absent. In the table there are about 50,000 clones, about 83% of which are singletons. Material for sequencing was peripheral blood. All receptors come from a woman aged 60-70 years with acute or convalescent COVID-19. Each CDR3 is given with its conserved first and last residue. Fields, in order: J gene, V gene, clone size, D gene, CDR3 protein, CDR3 DNA. D genes are given only for firm matches. Only some rows state a clone size, as once, few, many or a class for expanded clones.

TRBJ2-1 TRBV7-9 . TRBD2 CASRYGLAASYNEQFF TGTGCCAGCAGATATGGACTAGCGGCTTCCTACAATGAGCAGTTCTTC
TRBJ2-7 TRBV2 few . CASTPYRATYEQYF TGTGCCAGCACTCCATACAGGGCTACCTACGAGCAGTACTTC
TRBJ1-2 TRBV5-6 . . CASSGANAVSTNYGYTF TGTGCCAGCAGCGGGGCGAATGCCGTCTCGACTAACTATGGCTACACCTTC
TRBJ2-7 TRBV27 few TRBD1 CASRFGQGAGEQYF TGTGCCAGCAGGTTCGGGCAGGGGGCGGGCGAGCAGTACTTC
TRBJ2-5 TRBV19 . . CASSISPGVDQETQYF TGTGCCAGTAGTATAAGCCCGGGGGTGGACCAAGAGACCCAGTACTTC
TRBJ2-7 TRBV6-2/TRBV6-3 . TRBD2 CASSYPGLAGAYEQYF TGTGCCAGCAGTTATCCGGGACTAGCGGGGGCCTACGAGCAGTACTTC
TRBJ2-1 TRBV11-3 . TRBD2 CASSSRTSGISSDEQFF TGTGCCAGCAGCTCCAGGACTAGCGGGATATCTAGCGATGAGCAGTTCTTC
TRBJ2-1 TRBV19 . TRBD2 CASSIDPSGRSEQFF TGTGCCAGTAGTATAGACCCTAGCGGGAGGTCTGAGCAGTTCTTC
TRBJ2-3 TRBV7-3 . TRBD2 CASSRLAGVQDTQYF TGTGCCAGCAGCCGACTAGCGGGAGTGCAAGATACGCAGTATTTT
TRBJ2-2 TRBV4-3 . TRBD2 CASSPTSGRGELFF TGCGCCAGCAGCCCGACTAGCGGGAGGGGGGAGCTGTTTTTT
TRBJ2-3 TRBV9 . . CASANGGQSTDTQYF TGTGCCAGCGCTAATGGCGGCCAAAGCACAGATACGCAGTATTTT
TRBJ2-1 TRBV11-3 . TRBD2 CASSSGTSGVYNEQFF TGTGCCAGCAGCTCCGGGACTAGCGGTGTGTACAATGAGCAGTTCTTC
TRBJ1-2 TRBV19 . . CASMSIVYGYTF TGTGCCAGTATGTCAATTGTCTATGGCTACACCTTC
TRBJ1-4 TRBV5-6 . TRBD1 CASSFDRGNEKLFF TGTGCCAGCAGCTTCGACAGGGGAAATGAAAAACTGTTTTTT
TRBJ2-1 TRBV11-2 . . CASSPGSAAREQFF TGTGCCAGCAGCCCTGGATCTGCGGCGAGGGAGCAGTTCTTC
TRBJ1-2 TRBV5-5 . . CASSLAAAGQNYGYTF TGTGCCAGCAGCTTGGCCGCAGCCGGACAGAACTATGGCTACACCTTC
TRBJ2-1 TRBV29-1 . TRBD1 CSAGTGTNEQFF TGCAGCGCCGGGACAGGGACCAATGAGCAGTTCTTC
TRBJ2-1 TRBV9 . . CASSVVDYSPSEQFF TGTGCCAGCAGCGTAGTTGACTATTCTCCATCTGAGCAGTTCTTC
TRBJ2-2 TRBV19 . TRBD2 CASTGLAWNTGELFF TGTGCCAGTACGGGACTAGCTTGGAACACCGGGGAGCTGTTTTTT
TRBJ1-1 TRBV14 . TRBD1 CASSQGDRLFEAFF TGTGCCAGCAGCCAAGGGGACAGGCTTTTCGAGGCTTTCTTT
TRBJ2-1 TRBV25-1 . TRBD2 CASQREGTGEQFF TGTGCCAGCCAGCGGGAGGGTACTGGTGAGCAGTTCTTC
TRBJ2-5 TRBV9 . . CASSPSIQETQYF TGTGCCAGCAGCCCCTCCATCCAGGAGACCCAGTACTTC
TRBJ1-2 TRBV19 . TRBD1 CASSPTGTGLAYGYTF TGTGCCAGTAGTCCCACCGGGACAGGGCTTGCCTATGGCTACACCTTC
TRBJ1-2 TRBV7-8 . TRBD1 CASSAAGTGGGYTF TGTGCCAGCAGCGCAGCCGGGACAGGGGGCGGCTACACCTTC
TRBJ2-2 TRBV3-1/TRBV3-2 . TRBD2 CAARREYHGELFF TGTGCCGCTAGGCGGGAGTATCACGGGGAGCTGTTTTTT
TRBJ2-3 TRBV5-1 . . CASSLDPPGGGTDTQYF TGCGCCAGCAGCTTAGACCCACCGGGCGGGGGCACAGATACGCAGTATTTT
TRBJ2-3 TRBV20-1 . TRBD2 CSASGAGGRLVGDTQYF TGCAGTGCTAGTGGAGCGGGGGGGCGTCTGGTAGGAGATACGCAGTATTTT
TRBJ2-7 TRBV30 . . CAWSPPGGPYEQYF TGTGCCTGGAGCCCCCCGGGTGGCCCCTACGAGCAGTACTTC
TRBJ2-1 TRBV5-6 . TRBD2 CASSLRARGAYNEQFF TGTGCCAGCAGCCTCCGCGCGCGGGGGGCATACAATGAGCAGTTCTTC
TRBJ1-5 TRBV19 . TRBD1 CASSYRDRVVNQPQHF TGTGCCAGTAGTTATAGGGACAGGGTCGTCAATCAGCCCCAGCATTTT
TRBJ1-1 TRBV29-1 . TRBD1 CSASGTANTEAFF TGCAGCGCTTCAGGGACAGCGAACACTGAAGCTTTCTTT
TRBJ1-1 TRBV19 once . CASRLGVEAFF TGTGCCAGTAGGTTGGGAGTTGAAGCTTTCTTT
TRBJ1-5 TRBV3-1/TRBV3-2 . TRBD1 CASSPGGQVGQPQHF TGTGCCAGCAGCCCAGGGGGGCAGGTAGGTCAGCCCCAGCATTTT
TRBJ2-1 TRBV21-1 . . CASSKAGENSGGSSYNEQFF TGTGCCAGCAGCAAAGCTGGCGAGAATAGCGGGGGGAGCTCCTACAATGAGCAGTTCTTC
TRBJ2-7 TRBV3-1/TRBV3-2 . . CASSQETGRMDEQYF TGTGCCAGCAGCCAAGAAACCGGGAGAATGGACGAGCAGTACTTC
TRBJ2-7 TRBV3-1/TRBV3-2 . TRBD1 CASSFGQGNSYEQYF TGTGCCAGCAGCTTCGGACAGGGAAACTCCTACGAGCAGTACTTC
TRBJ2-3 TRBV27 . TRBD2 CASSLNLAGGADSQYF TGTGCCAGCAGTCTCAATCTAGCGGGGGGGGCAGATTCGCAGTATTTT
TRBJ2-1 TRBV19 . TRBD2 CATLSLRREGSLSYNEQFF TGTGCCACCCTGTCCTTGCGGCGGGAGGGCTCCCTCTCCTACAATGAGCAGTTCTTC
TRBJ2-5 TRBV2 few . CASSAGRGPQETQYF TGTGCCAGCAGTGCCGGGCGGGGGCCCCAAGAGACCCAGTACTTC
TRBJ2-7 TRBV15 . . CATSSGGRGDEQYF TGTGCCACCAGCAGCGGGGGGCGTGGGGACGAGCAGTACTTC
TRBJ1-6 TRBV6-6 once . CASSTSGVNSPLHF TGTGCCAGCAGCACCTCAGGGGTTAATTCACCCCTCCACTTT
TRBJ2-7 TRBV29-1 . TRBD1 CSVAGTGAYEQYF TGCAGCGTGGCCGGGACAGGGGCCTACGAGCAGTACTTC
TRBJ2-7 TRBV5-1 . TRBD1 CASSFEQGIYEQYF TGCGCCAGCAGCTTTGAACAGGGGATTTACGAGCAGTACTTC
TRBJ1-5 TRBV5-1 . . CASSPSGASNQPQHF TGCGCCAGCAGCCCTTCAGGGGCAAGCAATCAGCCCCAGCATTTT
TRBJ1-4 TRBV30 . . CAWSGTGGKLFF TGTGCCTGGAGTGGGACCGGGGGGAAACTGTTTTTT
TRBJ2-5 TRBV7-8 . TRBD1 CASSENRGTETQYF TGTGCCAGCAGCGAAAACAGGGGCACAGAGACCCAGTACTTC
TRBJ2-3 TRBV21-1 . . CASSKRTVRLAGWGVDTQYF TGTGCCAGCAGCAAAAGGACGGTGAGACTAGCGGGGTGGGGAGTAGATACGCAGTATTTT
TRBJ1-2 TRBV14 . . CASSLGQPGGYTF TGTGCCAGCAGCCTCGGACAGCCCGGTGGCTACACCTTC
TRBJ2-1 TRBV19 . TRBD2 CASSIQPGLANEQFF TGTGCCAGTAGTATACAGCCGGGACTAGCCAATGAGCAGTTCTTC
TRBJ1-4 TRBV21-1 . . CASSKEGGLCEKLFF TGTGCCAGCAGCAAGGAAGGGGGTTTGTGTGAAAAACTGTTTTTT
TRBJ2-5 TRBV11-2 . . CASSLVRGIRETQYF TGTGCCAGCAGCTTAGTTAGGGGTATCAGAGAGACCCAGTACTTC
TRBJ2-7 TRBV5-1 . TRBD1 CASSYWTGGPYEQYF TGCGCCAGCAGCTATTGGACAGGTGGACCCTACGAGCAGTACTTC
TRBJ2-3 TRBV18 . TRBD1 CASSPSGQGGSDTQYF TGTGCCAGCTCACCCTCCGGACAGGGGGGTTCAGATACGCAGTATTTT
TRBJ2-5 TRBV4-3 . TRBD1 CASSQGDRIQETQYF TGCGCCAGCAGCCAGGGGGACAGGATCCAAGAGACCCAGTACTTC
TRBJ1-1 TRBV6-5 . TRBD1 CASSSFRDRGTEAFF TGTGCCAGCAGTTCCTTCCGGGACAGGGGGACTGAAGCTTTCTTT
TRBJ1-5 TRBV6-2/TRBV6-3 . . CASSPRGGRYQPQHF TGTGCCAGCAGCCCCCGGGGGGGCCGCTATCAGCCCCAGCATTTT
TRBJ1-1 TRBV7-6 . . CASSLIGGTEAFF TGTGCCAGCAGCCTGATCGGGGGGACTGAAGCTTTCTTT